The T cell receptor beta chain described here comes from a study of cytomegalovirus exposure and HLA in healthy donors. A remark on this clone: Antigen specificity is unknown.

The primer mix had 60 Vbeta and 13 Jbeta primers. TCRdb keeps only in-frame clones here, not all; method: immunoSEQ multiplex PCR. The table lists about 260,000 clones, around 65% of them singletons. Donors likely had unrecorded immune exposures despite being nominally healthy when sampled. General study findings and limits: It was reported in a later analysis that an Asian-associated ancestry cluster showed fewer N-insertions than the 666-donor mean.

Sequenced input: PBMCs. The sequence came from a female donor in good health and CMV-seronegative.

CDR3 amino acids: CASSLQASEQFF. The DNA of the CDR3 is TGCGCCAGCAGCTTGCAGGCCAGTGAGCAGTTCTTC. V gene TRBV5-1 combines with J gene TRBJ2-1; D gene unclear. The V and J ends lost 1 base and 9 bases respectively, with 8 bases between them. The CDR3 is made up of 12 amino acids. CDR1 and CDR2 from the germline V gene are SGHRS and YFSETQ.